The 9 T cell receptor beta chains below all came from one sample that was sequenced in a study of blood T cells in healthy people across ages. Primed by a sample-barcoded 5' primer and a J-beta primer mix, a second PCR proceeded for 7 to 11 cycles. TCRdb independently ran MiXCR on the 5' RACE reads; one entry per CDR3 protein. Of approximately 810,000 distinct CDR3 sequences listed, around 34% are singletons. Specimen: blood. The receptors come from a man aged 18 to 29 in good health.

This sequence joins TRBV2 and TRBJ1-1; D gene uncertain. V lost 10 bases, J lost 1 base, and 10 bases lay in between. CDR1 SNHLY and CDR2 FYNNEI come from the germline V gene. The length of the CDR3 is 12 residues. The CDR3 DNA sequence: TGTGCCACCCAACATGGGAACACTGAAGCTTTCTTT. It specifies CATQHGNTEAFF.

This clonotype was seen ten or more times. The chain is built from TRBV10-3 and TRBJ1-2, with 12 bases lining up with TRBD1. The CDR3 has 17 amino acids. V dropped 3 bases and J dropped 4; count of bases not matched to a gene: 9. Per germline, CDR1 ENHRY and CDR2 SYGVKD. The CDR3 region is CAISEPGTGGMGYGYTF. The CDR3 DNA reads TGTGCCATCAGTGAACCCGGGACAGGGGGCATGGGCTATGGCTACACCTTC.

The chain employs TRBV2 and TRBJ2-7; D remains ambiguous. Germline CDR1 reads SNHLY; CDR2 reads FYNNEI. The CDR3 length is 12 residues. V lost 6 bases to trimming and J lost 7 bases, with 13 bases between them. This CDR3 is CASRRLHNEQYF. The CDR3 bases are TGTGCCAGCAGGCGACTTCACAATGAGCAGTACTTC.

The gene calls are TRBV4-3 and TRBJ2-2; D is ambiguous. Trimming pared 4 bases from V and 5 bases from J, leaving 11 bases between. The CDR3 covers 14 residues. The germline CDR1 and CDR2 sequences are LGHNA and YSLEER. The DNA for the CDR3 is TGCGCCAGCAGCCCCCAGACTGATACCGGGGAGCTGTTTTTT. As protein: CASSPQTDTGELFF.

This chain connects TRBV28 to TRBJ1-5, with TRBD1 as a possible D gene (5 bases). V lost 5 bases to trimming and J lost 10 bases, with 18 bases between them. Looked up from germline, CDR1 is MDHEN and CDR2 is SYDVKM. The CDR3 spans 14 residues. CDR3 sequence reads: CASSLYQGVGPQHF. DNA of the CDR3: TGTGCCAGCAGTCTGTATCAGGGTGTTGGTCCCCAGCATTTT. The full variable domain, completed using reference TRBV28 and TRBJ1-5, is DVKVTQSSRYLVKRTGEKVFLECVQDMDHENMFWYRQDPGLGLRLIYFSYDVKMKEKGDIPEGYSVSREKKERFSLILESASTNQTSMYLCASSLYQGVGPQHFGDGTRLSIL.

V usage is TRBV27 and J usage is TRBJ2-2; no firm D call. The CDR3 length is 13 residues. V was clipped by 3 bases and J by 8 bases, with 10 bases between them. Germline CDR1 and CDR2: MNHEY and SMNVEV (reference sequence). The CDR3 nucleotides read TGTGCCAGCAGTTTGATGGCCAATGGGGAGCTGTTTTTT. It yields the protein CASSLMANGELFF.

This clonotype was counted between two and nine times. This chain uses TRBV3-1 with TRBJ1-2; D might be TRBD1 (6 bases). Germline V CDR1 and CDR2: LGHDT, YNNKEL (reference sequence). The germline V and J ends were trimmed by 3 bases and 5 bases, with 13 bases remaining between them. CDR3 size: 14 residues. CDR3 nucleotides: TGTGCCAGCAGCCAGAGGACAGTGAGGTATGGCTACACCTTC. It codes for CASSQRTVRYGYTF. Using reference TRBV3-1 and TRBJ1-2 for the parts outside the CDR3, the full variable domain is DTAVSQTPKYLVTQMGNDKSIKCEQNLGHDTMYWYKQDSKKFLKIMFSYNNKELIINETVPNRFSPKSPDKAHLNLHINSLELGDSAVYFCASSQRTVRYGYTFGSGTRLTVV.

This clonotype was counted ten times or more. V is TRBV4-3 and J is TRBJ2-2; D is ambiguous. V was pared by 0 bases and J by 2 bases, with 7 bases between. Germline CDR1 is LGHNA and CDR2 is YSLEER. This CDR3 has 15 amino acids. CDR3 in amino acids: CASSQEDGNTGELFF. CDR3 DNA sequence: TGCGCCAGCAGCCAAGAGGACGGTAACACCGGGGAGCTGTTTTTT.

CDR3 residues: CAIRDLPDRGTYNEQYF. The CDR3 region has the DNA TGTGCCATCAGGGACCTCCCGGACAGGGGAACCTACAATGAGCAGTACTTC. The chain carries TRBV10-3 and TRBJ2-7, with 9 bases matching TRBD1. V trimming: 6 bases; J trimming: 7 bases; junction bases outside the gene matches: 19. There are 17 residues in the CDR3. Germline assignment: CDR1 ENHRY and CDR2 SYGVKD.